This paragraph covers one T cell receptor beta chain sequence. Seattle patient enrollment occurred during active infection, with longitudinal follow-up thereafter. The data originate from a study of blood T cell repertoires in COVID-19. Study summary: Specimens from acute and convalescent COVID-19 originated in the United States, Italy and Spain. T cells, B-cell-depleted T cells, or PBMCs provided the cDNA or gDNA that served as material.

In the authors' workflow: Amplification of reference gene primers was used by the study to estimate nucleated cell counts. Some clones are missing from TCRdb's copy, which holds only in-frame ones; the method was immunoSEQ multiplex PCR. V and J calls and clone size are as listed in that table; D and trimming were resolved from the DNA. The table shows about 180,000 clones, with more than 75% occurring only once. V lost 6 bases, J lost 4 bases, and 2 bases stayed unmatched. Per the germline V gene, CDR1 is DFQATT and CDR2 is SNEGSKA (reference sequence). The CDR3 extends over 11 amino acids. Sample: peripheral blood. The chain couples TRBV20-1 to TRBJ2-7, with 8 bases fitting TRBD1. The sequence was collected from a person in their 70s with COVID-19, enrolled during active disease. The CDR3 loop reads CSARTGYEQYF. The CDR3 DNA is TGCAGTGCCAGGACAGGGTACGAGCAGTACTTC.